A single sample is the source of the 27 T cell receptor beta chains below, sequenced in a study of cytomegalovirus exposure and HLA in healthy donors. With 60 Vbeta and 13 Jbeta primers, the PCR was carried out. TCRdb keeps only in-frame clones here, not all; method: immunoSEQ multiplex PCR. The table has 140,000 to 150,000 clones, 60% to 80% seen once. The sample consisted of PBMCs. The receptors derive from a woman aged 25 to 45 in good health and CMV-seronegative.

This chain links TRBV4-1 with TRBJ2-1, with TRBD1 matching over 7 bases. With 1 base clipped from V and 4 bases from J, the junction kept 1 base outside the gene matches. Germline V lookup: CDR1 MGHRA, CDR2 YSYEKL. The CDR3 runs to 14 residues. The CDR3, as DNA: TGCGCCAGCAGCCAAGGACAGGGTTACAATGAGCAGTTCTTC. Protein: CASSQGQGYNEQFF.

The chain couples TRBV9 to TRBJ2-7; 10 bases agree with TRBD1. Germline CDR1 reads SGDLS; CDR2 reads YYNGEE. The CDR3 is made up of 14 amino acids. With V trimmed by 3 bases and J by 5 bases, 5 bases remained unmatched. CDR3 nucleotide sequence: TGTGCCAGCAGCGCCCCGGACAGGGGGAACGAGCAGTACTTC. This codes for CASSAPDRGNEQYF.

This rearrangement joins TRBV19 to TRBJ2-1; TRBD2 matches 13 bases. Germline V CDR1 and CDR2: LNHDA, SQIVND (reference sequence). This CDR3 is built from 15 residues. J gave up 7 bases and V 3 bases, and 3 bases lay outside the gene matches. The CDR3 sequence: CASSIGTSGINEQFF. The CDR3 DNA reads TGTGCCAGTAGTATCGGGACTAGCGGGATAAATGAGCAGTTCTTC.

The chain uses TRBV6-1 and TRBJ2-2, with D possibly TRBD2 on 6 matching bases. CDR1 is MNHNS and CDR2 is SASEGT in the germline V gene. V lost 6 bases, J lost 6 bases, and 14 bases lay in between. There are 14 residues in the CDR3. The CDR3 reads CASRTSRGSGELFF. In nucleotides, the CDR3 is TGTGCCAGCAGGACCTCCCGGGGGTCCGGGGAGCTGTTTTTT.

This clone was observed a single time. The V call is TRBV6-1, the J call TRBJ1-3; no clear D gene. The CDR3 runs to 14 residues. Germline-derived CDR1 and CDR2 are MNHNS and SASEGT. Deletions cut 5 bases from V and 0 bases from J, with 8 bases between. DNA for the CDR3: TGTGCCAGCAGTAAAGGCGACTCTGGAAACACCATATATTTT. Amino acid sequence: CASSKGDSGNTIYF.

This chain uses TRBV25-1 with TRBJ2-2, with 8 positions matching TRBD1. The CDR3 is made up of 16 amino acids. CDR1 is MGHDK, CDR2 SYGVNS, per germline. The V gene end was trimmed by 5 bases and the J gene end by 1 base; junction bases not matched to a gene: 6. The chain's CDR3 is CASSKTGTGNTGELFF. In DNA, the CDR3 is TGTGCCAGCAGTAAAACGGGGACAGGGAACACCGGGGAGCTGTTTTTT. The whole variable domain, remainder taken from reference TRBV25-1 and TRBJ2-2, is EADIYQTPRYLVIGTGKKITLECSQTMGHDKMYWYQQDPGMELHLIHYSYGVNSTEKGDLSSESTVSRIRTEHFPLTLESARPSHTSQYLCASSKTGTGNTGELFFGEGSRLTVL.

Only a few counts were recorded for this clone. The CDR3 DNA is TGTGCCAGCGAGAACACGGCTGAAACAGACGAGCAGTACTTC. The encoded protein is CASENTAETDEQYF. V usage is TRBV5-8 and J usage is TRBJ2-7; no clear D. The CDR3 is 14 residues long. V was pared by 7 bases and J by 5 bases, with 19 bases between. The germline gives CDR1 SGHTS, CDR2 YDEGEE.

V gene TRBV19 combines with J gene TRBJ2-7; D is undetermined. CDR3 length equals 11 residues. The V end lost 3 bases, the J end lost 6 bases, and 6 bases lay between the germline ends. CDR1 and CDR2 from the germline V gene are LNHDA and SQIVND (reference sequence). The CDR3: CASSIGSEQYF. DNA for the CDR3: TGTGCCAGTAGTATCGGGTCCGAGCAGTACTTC.

V is TRBV6-1 and J is TRBJ2-2; 7 bases line up with TRBD2. Losses at the gene ends were 4 bases for V and 1 base for J; bases not matched to a gene: 9. The CDR3 runs 17 residues. In germline, CDR1 is MNHNS, CDR2 SASEGT. The CDR3 DNA reads TGTGCCAGCAGTGCCCTTAGTCGGGGGGTGAACACCGGGGAGCTGTTTTTT. It translates to CASSALSRGVNTGELFF.

V gene TRBV20-1 combines with J gene TRBJ2-1; D call uncertain. The CDR3 consists of 11 residues. Deletions cut 3 bases from V and 9 bases from J, with 9 bases between. The germline gives CDR1 DFQATT, CDR2 SNEGSKA (reference sequence). The CDR3 loop is CSASARVEQFF. CDR3 bases: TGCAGTGCTAGTGCCCGCGTTGAGCAGTTCTTC.

This clone was seen just once. The rearrangement links TRBV11-1 to TRBJ2-3; 11 bases fit TRBD2. This CDR3 is 17 amino acids long. Trimming took 1 base from V and 3 from J; bases not matched to a gene: 6. Germline V gene lookup returns CDR1 SGHAT and CDR2 FQDESV (reference sequence). CDR3 sequence reads: CASSLDASGGWTDTQYF. In DNA form, the CDR3 reads TGTGCCAGCAGCTTAGACGCTAGCGGGGGGTGGACAGATACGCAGTATTTT. The full variable domain, its missing parts supplied by reference TRBV11-1 and TRBJ2-3, is EAEVAQSPRYKITEKSQAVAFWCDPISGHATLYWYRQILGQGPELLVQFQDESVVDDSQLPKDRFSAERLKGVDSTLKIQPAELGDSAMYLCASSLDASGGWTDTQYFGPGTRLTVL.

The V gene is TRBV4-1, the J gene TRBJ1-4; 10 nucleotides agree with TRBD1. V lost 4 bases, J lost 6 bases, and 5 bases stayed unmatched. The germline V gene encodes CDR1 MGHRA and CDR2 YSYEKL. This CDR3 has 15 amino acids. For the CDR3, the DNA is TGCGCCAGCAGCCGACAGGGGGCGCGAGATGAAAAACTGTTTTTT. It is translated as CASSRQGARDEKLFF.

This rearrangement joins TRBV27 to TRBJ1-5, with 7 bases lining up with TRBD1. The CDR3 is 16 amino acids. Per the germline V gene, CDR1 is MNHEY and CDR2 is SMNVEV (reference sequence). V was pared by 4 bases and J by 3 bases, with 9 bases of the junction left unmatched. DNA for the CDR3: TGTGCCAGCAGTTCCGTTGGGGGACAGCCCAATCAGCCCCAGCATTTT. This encodes CASSSVGGQPNQPQHF.

The chain recombines TRBV5-4 with TRBJ2-7; 8 bases fit TRBD2. After removal of 0 bases from V and 3 bases from J, the junction contained 8 bases not matched to a gene. The CDR3 runs to 16 residues. Germline V gene data show CDR1 as SGHNT and CDR2 as YYREEE (reference sequence). CDR3 sequence reads: CASSLGGTGGRYEQYF. The CDR3 DNA reads TGTGCCAGCAGCTTGGGAGGTACGGGGGGGCGCTACGAGCAGTACTTC.

This sequence joins TRBV27 and TRBJ1-4; 7 nucleotides agree with TRBD1. The germline V gene has CDR1 MNHEY and CDR2 SMNVEV (reference sequence). The length of the CDR3 is 15 residues. Trimming at V came to 3 bases and at J to 8 bases, leaving 9 bases not matched to a gene. The CDR3 region has the DNA TGTGCCAGCAGTTTTTCAGGGGGGAGGAGAGAAAAACTGTTTTTT. It encodes CASSFSGGRREKLFF.

The CDR3 DNA is TGCGCCAGCAGCCTCATTGCAGGGGTTTCCTACAATGAGCAGTTCTTC. Translated, it gives CASSLIAGVSYNEQFF. The J gene is TRBJ2-1, the V gene TRBV5-1, with D perhaps TRBD1 (6 bases). Per germline, CDR1 SGHRS and CDR2 YFSETQ. There are 16 residues in the CDR3. V shed 4 bases and J shed 1 base, with 15 bases lying between them.

The chain employs TRBV4-1 and TRBJ2-2, with 7 bases lining up with TRBD2. CDR3 length: 15 residues. CDR1 is MGHRA and CDR2 is YSYEKL in the germline V gene. The V gene end was trimmed by 4 bases and the J gene end by 4 bases; junction bases not matched to a gene: 6. CDR3 loop: CASSLAGVPTGELFF. CDR3 DNA: TGCGCCAGCAGCCTGGCGGGGGTACCCACCGGGGAGCTGTTTTTT.

V is TRBV4-1 and J is TRBJ2-7; tentative D call: TRBD1 (5 bases). CDR1 and CDR2 from the germline V gene are MGHRA and YSYEKL. The V gene lost 3 bases and the J gene lost 3 bases, with 15 bases spanning the gap. This CDR3 is built from 15 residues. The CDR3, as DNA: TGCGCCAGCAGCCATAGGGTGGACACAAACTACGAGCAGTACTTC. Translation: CASSHRVDTNYEQYF.

A remark on this clone: Within the sample, other DNA sequences also encode this same CDR3. For the CDR3, the DNA is TGTGCCAGCAGCGTAGGCGGGGGGGGCACAGATACGCAGTATTTT. Its protein is CASSVGGGGTDTQYF. The chain recombines TRBV9 with TRBJ2-3; 9 bases align to TRBD2. The CDR3 spans 15 residues. Germline trimming cut 0 bases from V and 1 base from J; bases unmatched to any gene: 0. Germline CDR1 is SGDLS and CDR2 is YYNGEE.

The chain employs TRBV4-3 and TRBJ1-1; 7 positions agree with TRBD1. The germline CDR1 and CDR2 sequences are LGHNA and YSLEER. V lost 5 bases, J lost 5 bases, and 8 bases stayed unmatched. The CDR3 is 14 amino acids. As DNA, the CDR3 is TGCGCCAGCAGCTTACATACAGGGGAGACTGAAGCTTTCTTT. Translating gives CASSLHTGETEAFF.

This sequence joins TRBV5-5 and TRBJ2-1; D not resolved. Germline-derived CDR1 and CDR2 are SGHKS and YYEKEE (reference sequence). Trimming stripped 1 base from V and 2 bases from J, with 10 bases between. The CDR3 loop spans 15 amino acids. The CDR3 loop is CASSLSTSTYNEQFF. CDR3 DNA sequence: TGTGCCAGCAGCTTGTCAACTTCTACCTACAATGAGCAGTTCTTC. The variable domain in full, completed from reference TRBV5-5 and TRBJ2-1, reads DAGVTQSPTHLIKTRGQQVTLRCSPISGHKSVSWYQQVLGQGPQFIFQYYEKEERGRGNFPDRFSARQFPNYSSELNVNALLLGDSALYLCASSLSTSTYNEQFFGPGTRLTVL.

The chain combines TRBV7-3 with TRBJ2-3; 7 bases map to TRBD2. With V trimmed by 0 bases and J by 3 bases, 6 bases remained unmatched. The germline CDR1 and CDR2 sequences are SGHTA and FQGTGA. This CDR3 region has 16 residues. The CDR3 here is CASSLTGGGWTDTQYF. The CDR3 DNA reads as TGTGCCAGCAGCTTAACGGGGGGGGGATGGACAGATACGCAGTATTTT.

The gene calls are TRBV12-5 and TRBJ1-1, with 8 positions matching TRBD1. Unmatched junction bases numbered 11, after V lost 2 bases and J lost 3 bases. In germline, CDR1 is LGHNT, CDR2 FRNRAP. The CDR3 runs 17 residues. For the CDR3, the DNA is TGTGCTAGTGGTTTGACTAAGACAGGGGCGGAGGACACTGAAGCTTTCTTT. Its protein is CASGLTKTGAEDTEAFF.

V usage is TRBV5-5 and J usage is TRBJ1-1, with 10 bases matching TRBD1. CDR3 size: 15 residues. Looked up from germline, CDR1 is SGHKS and CDR2 is YYEKEE (reference sequence). V gave up 4 bases and J gave up 5 bases; unmatched junction bases: 8. The CDR3 bases are TGTGCCAGCAGCAACCGGGACAGGGGTGGGACTGAAGCTTTCTTT. It specifies CASSNRDRGGTEAFF.

The chain is built from TRBV5-4 and TRBJ2-2, with unresolved D. Germline V gene data show CDR1 as SGHNT and CDR2 as YYREEE (reference sequence). The CDR3 has 15 residues. V shed 4 bases and J shed 5 bases, with 15 bases lying between them. The DNA of the CDR3 is TGTGCCAGCAGCCGTAGCAAGGCGGAAACCGGGGAGCTGTTTTTT. It encodes CASSRSKAETGELFF.

This clone has only one observation. The chain employs TRBV10-2 and TRBJ1-1; 8 bases align to TRBD1. V lost 2 bases and J lost 5; bases outside the gene matches: 4. Per the germline V gene, CDR1 is WSHSY and CDR2 is SAAADI. There are 14 residues in the CDR3. This chain's CDR3 is CASSEMTGVTEAFF. For the CDR3, the DNA is TGCGCCAGCAGTGAGATGACAGGGGTTACTGAAGCTTTCTTT.

The V call is TRBV7-8, the J call TRBJ1-5, with a possible D match to TRBD1 (6 bases). CDR1 SGHVS and CDR2 FQNEAQ come from the germline V gene. CDR3 length: 14 amino acids. The V end was cut by 4 bases, the J end by 4 bases, with 11 bases between. The CDR3 DNA reads as TGTGCCAGCAGCTACCGGGACACAAATCAGCCCCAGCATTTT. Amino acids: CASSYRDTNQPQHF.